This T cell receptor beta chain was found in a study of cytomegalovirus exposure and HLA in healthy donors. Overall study context: Tens of millions of unique TCRs, all from HLA-typed donors, were included in an early release of the data.

As concerns this clone: Its antigen is unidentified.

Vbeta (60) and Jbeta (13) primers were used in the PCR. Only in-frame clones appear in the TCRdb table, and some are missing; sequencing was by immunoSEQ multiplex PCR. This repertoire shows 120,000 to 150,000 clones, more than 60% found once; its top ten account for around 1.9%. The study, taken as a whole, reports: In vitro confirmation showed three CMV-associated chains to be CMV antigen specific. The authors later found HLA-associated TCR beta chains more clonally expanded than equally common others.

CDR1 and CDR2 from the germline V gene are SNHLY and FYNNEI. V was shortened by 1 base and J by 3 bases, with 9 bases between the two germline ends. The CDR3 has 14 residues. The sample taken for sequencing was PBMCs. J is TRBJ1-2 and V is TRBV2; no clear D. This clonotype was obtained from a male donor in good health and CMV-seronegative. The CDR3 DNA reads as TGTGCCAGCAGTGAAGGGGAGGGTTACTATGGCTACACCTTC. It specifies CASSEGEGYYGYTF.